This TCR beta chain was captured by sequencing in a study of cytomegalovirus exposure and HLA in healthy donors. Study-wide points: When a later analysis was performed, an Asian-associated ancestry cluster reportedly had fewer N-insertions than the approximately 700-donor mean. There were several of the most significant clusters that appeared linked to common viral pathogens in a later analysis.

This CDR3 region has 15 residues. The ends were cut back, 2 bases at V and 5 bases at J, with 15 bases in the middle. The germline V gene encodes CDR1 MNHEY and CDR2 SMNVEV (reference sequence). To note about this clone: The antigen is not known. It is likely a read error, because the conserved phenylalanine at the end of the CDR3 is missing.

60 Vbeta and 13 Jbeta primers were used in PCR. Clones were sequenced by immunoSEQ multiplex PCR, and TCRdb holds only the in-frame ones, with some missing. The sample gives approximately 210,000 clones, 81% of which show up once; around 1.9% is in the top ten. The sequencing sample was made of PBMCs. This receptor was taken from a man younger than 35 in good health and CMV-seronegative. The gene calls are TRBV27 and TRBJ1-2; perhaps TRBD1 as D (5 bases). CDR3: CASSLVGGESYGYTL. The CDR3 DNA sequence: TGTGCCAGCAGTTTAGTGGGAGGGGAATCGTATGGCTACACCCTC.